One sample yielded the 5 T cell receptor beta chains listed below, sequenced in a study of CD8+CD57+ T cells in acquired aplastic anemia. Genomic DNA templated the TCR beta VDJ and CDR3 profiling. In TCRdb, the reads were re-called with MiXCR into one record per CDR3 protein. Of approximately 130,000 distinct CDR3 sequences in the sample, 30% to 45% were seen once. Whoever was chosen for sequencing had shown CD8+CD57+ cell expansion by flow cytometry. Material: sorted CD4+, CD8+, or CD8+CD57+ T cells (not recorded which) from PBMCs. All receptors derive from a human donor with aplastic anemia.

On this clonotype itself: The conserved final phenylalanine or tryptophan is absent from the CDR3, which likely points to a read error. CDR3: CASNQGDSNQPQHL. The CDR3, as DNA: TGTGCCAGCAACCAGGGCGATAGCAATCAGCCCCAGCATCTT. This chain links TRBV2 with TRBJ1-5, with D possibly TRBD1 on 5 matching bases. There are 14 residues in the CDR3. Looked up from germline, CDR1 is SNHLY and CDR2 is FYNNEI. Between the trimmed V and J ends, which lost 7 bases and 0 bases, there was a span of 10 bases.

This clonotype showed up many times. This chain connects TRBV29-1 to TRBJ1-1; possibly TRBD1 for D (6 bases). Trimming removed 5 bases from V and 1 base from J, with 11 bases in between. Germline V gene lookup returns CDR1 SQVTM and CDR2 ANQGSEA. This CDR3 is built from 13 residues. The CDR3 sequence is CSVSRGGNTEAFF. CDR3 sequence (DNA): TGCAGCGTTTCAAGGGGGGGGAACACTGAAGCTTTCTTT.

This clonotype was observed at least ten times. The CDR3: CASSETRGAEAFF. The CDR3 DNA is TGTGCCAGCAGTGAAACGCGGGGGGCTGAAGCTTTCTTT. The chain joins TRBV2 to TRBJ1-1; D may be TRBD1 (5 bases). Germline CDR1 is SNHLY and CDR2 is FYNNEI. The CDR3 loop spans 13 amino acids. V was shortened by 2 bases and J by 6 bases, with 10 bases between the two germline ends.

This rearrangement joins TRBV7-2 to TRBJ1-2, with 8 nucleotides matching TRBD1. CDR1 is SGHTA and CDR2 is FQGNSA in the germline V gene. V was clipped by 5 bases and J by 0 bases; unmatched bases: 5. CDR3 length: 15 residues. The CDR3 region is CASSRDRPANYGYTF. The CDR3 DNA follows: TGTGCCAGCAGCCGGGACAGGCCAGCTAACTATGGCTACACCTTC.

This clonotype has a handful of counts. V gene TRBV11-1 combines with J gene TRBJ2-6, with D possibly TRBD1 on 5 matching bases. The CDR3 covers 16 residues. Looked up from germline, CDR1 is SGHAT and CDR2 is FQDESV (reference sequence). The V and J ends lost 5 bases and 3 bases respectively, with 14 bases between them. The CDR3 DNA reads TGTGCCAGCAGCGTCTACCAGGGTCATGGGGCCAACGTCCTGACTTTC. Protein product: CASSVYQGHGANVLTF. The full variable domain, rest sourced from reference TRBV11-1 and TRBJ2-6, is EAEVAQSPRYKITEKSQAVAFWCDPISGHATLYWYRQILGQGPELLVQFQDESVVDDSQLPKDRFSAERLKGVDSTLKIQPAELGDSAMYLCASSVYQGHGANVLTFGAGSRLTVL.